This T cell receptor (beta chain) was found in a study of T cells in Graves' hyperthyroidism and ophthalmopathy (dated by TCRdb to the late 2010s). About the study as a whole: Peripheral blood samples were taken at initial diagnosis, before any treatment was given. TCR V-J signatures able to tell the groups apart were searched for in a discovery cohort of 95 or so patients, of whom around 42 had Graves' ophthalmopathy and about 60 had stable Graves' hyperthyroidism. Prospective prediction of ophthalmopathy was tested in an independent validation cohort consisting of roughly 20 hyperthyroidism patients and 17 patients who later progressed to ophthalmopathy. The approximately 100 discovery patients were divided at random into training and test sets in a 7:3 ratio. The study also compared thyroid tissue and blood T-cell repertoires from 5 to 7 Graves' hyperthyroidism patients. After sampling, hyperthyroidism patients received methimazole starting at 30 mg daily, and ophthalmopathy patients received high-dose intravenous methylprednisolone. The paper describes TCR Vbeta CDR3 sequencing of 120 to 150 peripheral blood samples, made up of about 40 ophthalmopathy patients, approximately 73 hyperthyroidism patients and 17 progressor patients. Results the study describes overall, beyond this receptor: No statistical method was used to set the sample size in advance, and investigators knew the group allocation. Most expanded thyroid clonotypes (frequency above 0.001) were also found in blood, which suggests that blood repertoires may mirror thyroid immune responses. In validation, the model predicted progression to ophthalmopathy a median of around 6.5 months before onset, with over 60% sensitivity and nearly 75% specificity. Ophthalmopathy was separated from stable hyperthyroidism by a 13 V-J signature model, with approximately 90% sensitivity and 81% to 83% specificity obtained in cross-validation and 80%/75% obtained in testing.

Hyperthyroidism patients were newly diagnosed, with disease duration under 2 months, and aged 18 to 65 years. Exclusion was applied to patients with uncontrolled infections, other autoimmune diseases, pregnancy or lactation. Clinical symptoms, serum thyroxine and TRAb, thyroid ultrasound, and orbital computed tomography formed the basis for the diagnoses. For progressor patients, blood was drawn at the first diagnosis of hyperthyroidism, before any ophthalmopathy symptoms had appeared. PBMCs were separated from roughly 9.6 ml of fresh peripheral blood using Ficoll-Paque density gradient centrifugation. Progressor patients were defined as those initially diagnosed with Graves' hyperthyroidism in whom ophthalmopathy developed during follow-up. Total RNA was extracted using Trizol reagent, and RNA quality was assessed on an Agilent 2100 Bioanalyzer. This clonotype was counted a few times. Its antigen target is currently unknown. No much larger clone is present one base from it, and per-base qualities are unavailable.

CDR1 and CDR2 are drawn from the germline V gene (reference sequence): DFQATT, SNEGSKA. Germline trimming: 5 bases from V, 5 bases from J; junction bases outside gene matches: 11. The CDR3 goes from the cysteine to the phenylalanine over 16 residues. Just CDR3 DNA is preserved here, 48 bases in frame from base 1. The TCR beta CDR3 regions were amplified from the RNA transcripts. The first round of RT-PCR for the TCR CDR3 was performed with the HTBI primer set and the Qiagen OneStep RT-PCR kit. Libraries were constructed in a second round of multiplex PCR, after which size selection and purification were performed. Sequencing of the libraries was done on an Illumina HiSeq2000 using paired-end 100 bp reads. On the authors' methods: Raw data were processed with SOAPnuke, discarding reads with adapters, uncalled bases, mean Phred below 15, or no exact constant-primer or identifier match. High-quality paired reads were merged with COPE v1.2.5, and unique nucleotide sequences were defined as clonotypes. MiTCR v1.1 was used to align the clonotypes against IMGT TRBV, TRBD and TRBJ reference segments. Only V-J combinations with frequency above 0.0001, covering 99% to 99.2% of repertoires, were analysed. A TCS score was defined as the ratio of F50 (clonal expansion) to E x V (chaos), with BLOSUM62-based TCRdist applied between CDR3 peptides within each V-J. Welch's t-statistics and random forest reduced 450 to 600 V-J features to 10 to 15, which were used in a naive Bayes classifier (R e1071). TCRdb redid the processing of the public reads, applying fastp at Q25 and MiXCR, and retained in-frame beta chains. Entries that share a CDR3 protein sequence are merged under the most common genes and DNA. These V and J calls rely on TCRdb rather than the paper's analysis. For this sample there are 730,000 or so distinct CDR3 sequences; 18% appear just once. The top ten clones comprise around 17% of the sample.

Sequencing was done on a sample of blood. The V and J segments used are TRBV20-1 and TRBJ2-1, with 11 middle bases fitting TRBD2. The source is a woman aged 50 to 60 with Graves' hyperthyroidism that later progressed to Graves' ophthalmopathy. The CDR3 has the sequence CSAGTLGLAANNEQFF. The DNA sequence reads TGCAGTGCTGGAACCCTGGGACTAGCGGCAAACAATGAGCAGTTCTTC.